The 10 T cell receptor beta chains below come from one sample, sequenced in a study of regulatory T cells in long-lasting Graves disease. Relying on iRepertoire HTBI primers and Arm-PCR of CDR3 regions, the team built TCR beta libraries. TCRdb re-called the multiplex PCR reads through MiXCR, storing one row per CDR3 protein. The sample contains over 650,000 distinct CDR3 sequences, approximately 29% of which appear only once. The time point: persistent/refractory GD, antithyroid drugs over 5 years with positive TRAb. With RNA extracted from PBMCs as input, the TCR library was made. The specimen comprised peripheral blood mononuclear cells (PBMCs), sampled when the disease was refractory, from a patient treated with antithyroid drugs. The receptors were gathered from a female donor with Graves disease.

The V gene is TRBV2, the J gene TRBJ1-5; 11 nucleotides line up with TRBD1. Trimming removed 6 bases from V and 4 bases from J; junction bases left unmatched: 8. The CDR3 sequence is 16 residues long. The germline V gene has CDR1 SNHLY and CDR2 FYNNEI. This CDR3 reads CASRGTGGYGNQPQHF. The DNA for the CDR3 is TGTGCCAGCAGGGGGACAGGGGGTTACGGAAATCAGCCCCAGCATTTT.

This clonotype has only a few counts. The rearrangement uses TRBV30 and TRBJ1-5; TRBD1 matches at 8 bases. Germline assignment: CDR1 GTSNPN and CDR2 SVGIG (reference sequence). Losses at the gene ends were 5 bases for V and 7 bases for J; bases not matched to a gene: 10. CDR3 length equals 14 residues. In nucleotides, the CDR3 is TGTGCCTGGGCGGACAGGGTAAGAAGGCAGCCCCAGCATTTT. As protein: CAWADRVRRQPQHF.

The chain combines TRBV28 with TRBJ2-7; 8 positions match TRBD1. This CDR3 has 15 amino acids. CDR1 and CDR2 (germline): MDHEN, SYDVKM. V was pared by 4 bases and J by 2 bases, with 7 bases of the junction left unmatched. The CDR3 here is CASSYAGGPTYEQYF. CDR3 coding DNA: TGTGCCAGCAGTTATGCAGGGGGCCCCACCTACGAGCAGTACTTC.

The rearrangement joins TRBV6-2 or TRBV6-3 to TRBJ2-1; TRBD1 aligns across 10 bases. V lost 6 bases and J lost 4; bases outside the gene matches: 6. CDR1 MNHEY and CDR2 SVGEGT come from the germline V gene. This CDR3 has 15 residues. CDR3 in DNA: TGTGCCAGCAGCTCACCGGGACAGGGGTACAATGAGCAGTTCTTC. Translation gives CASSSPGQGYNEQFF.

V gene TRBV2 combines with J gene TRBJ1-2, with a tentative D call TRBD1 (6 bases). Germline V lookup: CDR1 SNHLY, CDR2 FYNNEI. There are 12 residues in the CDR3. V lost 10 bases and J 5 bases, leaving 14 bases between the germline ends. The CDR3 spells CAKNNRVYGYTF. In nucleotides, the CDR3 is TGTGCCAAGAATAACAGGGTATATGGCTACACCTTC.

V usage is TRBV12-3 or TRBV12-4 and J usage is TRBJ1-5, with D unclear. The length of the CDR3 is 13 residues. Trimming pared 5 bases from V and 9 bases from J, leaving 14 bases between. The CDR3 is CASSGARGGPQHF. Here the CDR3 DNA reads TGTGCCAGCAGTGGTGCTCGGGGAGGGCCCCAGCATTTT.

The chain recombines TRBV7-9 with TRBJ2-7; D possibly corresponds to TRBD1 (6 bases). The CDR3 has 16 amino acids. Germline loops: CDR1 SEHNR, CDR2 FQNEAQ (reference sequence). V was trimmed by 5 bases and J by 2 bases, leaving 19 bases between them. DNA of the CDR3: TGTGCCAGCAGCCCCCCGGGACACATCGAGACCTACGAGCAGTACTTC. It specifies CASSPPGHIETYEQYF.

This clonotype was counted many times. This chain uses TRBV2 with TRBJ2-2; D is unclear. This CDR3 comprises 12 residues. The germline V gene encodes CDR1 SNHLY and CDR2 FYNNEI. V lost 3 bases and J 8 bases, leaving 7 bases between the germline ends. CDR3 nucleotide sequence: TGTGCCAGCAGTGATATGAGGGGGGAGCTGTTTTTT. This encodes CASSDMRGELFF.

The J gene is TRBJ2-7, the V gene TRBV19; a possible D gene is TRBD1 (5 bases). V dropped 4 bases and J dropped 5 bases, with 18 bases sitting between them. The CDR3 loop spans 15 amino acids. CDR1 and CDR2 from the germline V gene are LNHDA and SQIVND (reference sequence). CDR3 region: CASSRPGLESNEQYF. In DNA form, the CDR3 reads TGTGCCAGTAGTAGACCAGGGCTCGAAAGCAACGAGCAGTACTTC.

The V call is TRBV5-5, the J call TRBJ1-1; D is ambiguous. The CDR3 spans 16 residues. Germline CDR1 reads SGHKS; CDR2 reads YYEKEE (reference sequence). The V and J ends lost 0 bases and 0 bases respectively, with 12 bases between them. DNA of the CDR3: TGTGCCAGCAGCTTGGGATTCGTTACGGTGAACACTGAAGCTTTCTTT. Its translation is CASSLGFVTVNTEAFF.